This TCR beta chain was retrieved from a study of blood T cell repertoires in COVID-19 (dated by TCRdb to 2019 to 2021). Broadly, across the study: The collaborator samples originated in the United States, Italy and Spain and spanned the acute and convalescent phases of COVID-19. The dataset comprised deeply sampled blood TCRbeta repertoires from subjects exposed to, actively infected with, or recovered from COVID-19. The material from the prospective study consisted of cDNA or gDNA derived from T cells, B-cell-depleted T cells, or PBMCs. The repertoires were released in a freely available public database intended as a resource for research on the immune response to SARS-CoV-2. Samples were obtained from the ongoing ImmuneRACE study (first 160 participants) and from over 1,000 subjects provided by 6 global collaborators. HLA class I and class II types, where available, came from metadata supplied by the sample provider rather than from assay-based typing. Sample metadata almost always included a de-identified subject ID, COVID-19 status, age in years and sex. Study-level results and caveats: How much clinical and demographic metadata was included differed by source and by participant, and the metadata was provided uncurated.

TCRbeta CDR3 regions were amplified from genomic DNA by means of the immunoSEQ Assay, a bias-controlled multiplex PCR. In the paper's pipeline: Within the assay, amplification of reference gene primers was used to estimate how many nucleated cells each sample contained. To quantify the absolute abundance of each unique TCRbeta CDR3 rearrangement, sequence reads were collapsed and filtered. For each sample, productive Simpson clonality was calculated by taking the square root of Simpson's diversity index across productive rearrangements. The clones in this table, taken by TCRdb from immuneACCESS, are in-frame only. Not every clone is retained; where verified, under half of the shortfall comes from an unresolved V gene, and the cause of the rest is unknown. That table gives V, J and clone size, and the DNA gave D and trimming. This sample is represented by about 68,000 clones; 88% of them were singletons. Jointly, the top ten make up approximately 2.5% of the sample.

Collaborating institutions collected whole blood in K2EDTA tubes following their own protocols. For TCRbeta analysis, collaborators shipped samples in one of three forms: frozen whole blood, isolated PBMCs, or DNA extracted from either of those sample types. Details on this clone: Its antigen remains undetermined. One base away there is no much larger clone; base qualities are not given.

The trim is 5 bases for V and 0 bases for J, with a gap of 14 bases between the germline ends. The CDR3 contains 14 residues, cysteine and phenylalanine counted. Kept here is only the CDR3 DNA, which spans 42 bases and is read in frame from base 1. The germline V gene supplies CDR1 SQVTM and CDR2 ANQGSEA. This sequence was found in a human donor in a cohort sampled during active COVID-19. Sequenced material: peripheral blood. The sequence is built from TRBV29-1 and TRBJ2-7; TRBD2 could be the D gene, as 5 bases match. The CDR3 here reads CSVRIGGYSYEQYF. The base sequence is TGCAGCGTTCGTATCGGAGGATACTCCTACGAGCAGTACTTC.